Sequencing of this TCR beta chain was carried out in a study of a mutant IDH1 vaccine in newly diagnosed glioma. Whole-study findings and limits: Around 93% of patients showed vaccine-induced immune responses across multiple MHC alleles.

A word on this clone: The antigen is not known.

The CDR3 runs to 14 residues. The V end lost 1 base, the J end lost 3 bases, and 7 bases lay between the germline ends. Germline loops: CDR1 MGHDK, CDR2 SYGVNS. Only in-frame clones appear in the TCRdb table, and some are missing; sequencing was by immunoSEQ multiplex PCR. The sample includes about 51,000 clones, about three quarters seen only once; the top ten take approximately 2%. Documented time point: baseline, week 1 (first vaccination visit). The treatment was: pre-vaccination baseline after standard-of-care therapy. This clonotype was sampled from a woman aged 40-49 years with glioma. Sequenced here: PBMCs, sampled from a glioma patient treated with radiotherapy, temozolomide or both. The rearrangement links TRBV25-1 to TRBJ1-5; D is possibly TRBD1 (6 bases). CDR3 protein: CASSESGVNQPQHF. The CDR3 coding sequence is TGTGCCAGCAGTGAATCAGGGGTCAATCAGCCCCAGCATTTT. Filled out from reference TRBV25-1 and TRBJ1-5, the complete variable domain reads EADIYQTPRYLVIGTGKKITLECSQTMGHDKMYWYQQDPGMELHLIHYSYGVNSTEKGDLSSESTVSRIRTEHFPLTLESARPSHTSQYLCASSESGVNQPQHFGDGTRLSIL.